This TCR beta chain was captured in a study of PD-1 blockade in classical Hodgkin lymphoma. V lost 7 bases, J lost 3 bases, and 11 bases stayed unmatched. The CDR3 consists of 15 residues. CDR1 MNHNS and CDR2 SASEGT come from the germline V gene. Clones were sequenced by immunoSEQ multiplex PCR, and TCRdb holds only the in-frame ones, with some missing. The sample has approximately 58,000 clones; under 95% are singletons. All patients experienced relapse after autologous stem cell transplantation, and brentuximab vedotin exposure was variable. The material sequenced was peripheral blood mononuclear cells (PBMCs), taken before the second cycle of nivolumab. This TCR was sampled from a human donor with classical Hodgkin lymphoma. The chain carries TRBV6-1 and TRBJ1-2, with 7 positions matching TRBD1. The CDR3 here is CASTEATGKDYGYTF. The DNA of the CDR3 is TGTGCCAGCACCGAGGCGACAGGGAAGGACTATGGCTACACCTTC.